This passage covers 17 T cell receptor beta chains from one sample sequenced in a study of Ad26.COV2.S vaccination and SARS-CoV-2 variants. Some clones are missing from TCRdb's copy, which holds only in-frame ones; the method was immunoSEQ multiplex PCR. Of about 410,000 clones listed, roughly nine tenths were seen once; the top ten hold 3.5%. As for treatment: approximately 18 received Ad26.COV2.S at low or high dose, single or two shots; about 5 received placebo; per-sample allocation not given. Sampling was done on day 63 after the first vaccine or placebo injection. This sample comprised peripheral blood, obtained in a trial of Ad26.COV2.S vaccine versus placebo. The receptors were gathered from a person aged 18-65 years who received the Ad26.COV2.S COVID-19 vaccine or a placebo.

This chain joins TRBV6-2 or TRBV6-3 and TRBJ1-2; D uncertain. The germline gives CDR1 MNHEY, CDR2 SVGEGT. The CDR3 covers 14 residues. Deletions cut 2 bases from V and 2 bases from J, with 9 bases between. In DNA, the CDR3 is TGTGCCAGCAGTTACAGGCAAGGAAACTATGGCTACACCTTC. Protein sequence: CASSYRQGNYGYTF.

J is TRBJ1-5 and V is TRBV2; weak D call: TRBD1 (5 bases). The CDR3 runs to 14 residues. Germline CDR1 SNHLY, CDR2 FYNNEI. With 5 bases removed from V and 3 bases from J, the gap between germline ends came to 11 bases. CDR3: CASSSDSLNQPQHF. The CDR3 bases are TGTGCCAGCAGTTCCGACAGCCTCAATCAGCCCCAGCATTTT.

Only one count was recorded for this clone. V gene TRBV2 combines with J gene TRBJ1-1, with D unclear. CDR3 length: 13 residues. Trimming took 4 bases from V and 1 from J, leaving 7 bases between them. CDR1 SNHLY and CDR2 FYNNEI come from the germline V gene. The CDR3: CASSASRNTEAFF. For the CDR3, the DNA is TGTGCCAGCAGTGCCTCGAGGAACACTGAAGCTTTCTTT.

V usage is TRBV3-1 (or the pseudogene TRBV3-2) and J usage is TRBJ2-2; no firm D call. The CDR3 has 18 residues. Trimming left V 1 base short and J 0 bases short, with 15 bases between. Germline V gene sequence: CDR1 LGHDT, CDR2 YNNKEL (reference sequence). CDR3 sequence: CASSQVVDRQANTGELFF. CDR3 DNA sequence: TGTGCCAGCAGCCAAGTGGTGGATCGGCAGGCGAACACCGGGGAGCTGTTTTTT.

J is TRBJ2-5 and V is TRBV7-9, with D unresolved. Germline V lookup: CDR1 SEHNR, CDR2 FQNEAQ (reference sequence). The CDR3 runs to 12 residues. V lost 0 bases to trimming and J lost 5 bases, with 4 bases between them. In DNA, the CDR3 is TGTGCCAGCAGCTTAGCCGTGGAGACCCAGTACTTC. This encodes CASSLAVETQYF. Looking up the rest from reference TRBV7-9 and TRBJ2-5 gives the full variable domain: DTGVSQNPRHKITKRGQNVTFRCDPISEHNRLYWYRQTLGQGPEFLTYFQNEAQLEKSRLLSDRFSAERPKGSFSTLEIQRTEQGDSAMYLCASSLAVETQYFGPGTRLLVL.

The rearrangement links TRBV13 to TRBJ1-4, with D unresolved. This CDR3 has 18 amino acids. The germline gives CDR1 PRHDT, CDR2 FYEKMQ (reference sequence). Trimming pared 0 bases from V and 5 bases from J, leaving 19 bases between. The CDR3 spells CASSLGLLQYAGNEKLFF. Written as DNA, the CDR3 is TGTGCCAGCAGCTTAGGTCTCCTTCAATACGCTGGGAATGAAAAACTGTTTTTT.

V usage is TRBV5-4 and J usage is TRBJ1-3, with unresolved D. This CDR3 has 13 amino acids. Trimming took 5 bases from V and 4 from J, leaving 10 bases between them. CDR1 is SGHNT, CDR2 YYREEE, per germline (reference sequence). The CDR3 loop is CASRTSTGNTIYF. The CDR3 DNA is TGTGCCAGCAGAACATCGACAGGAAACACCATATATTTT.

This chain connects TRBV21-1 to TRBJ2-1; the table's D call, TRBD2, has no DNA check behind it. TRBV21-1 constitutes a pseudogene. The CDR3 spans 17 residues. For the CDR3, the DNA is TGTGCCAGCAGCAAGGTGCACGCGGGGCCCGGATACAATGAGCAGTTCTTC. Its translation is CASSKVHAGPGYNEQFF.

The chain combines TRBV18 with TRBJ1-1; 9 bases map to TRBD1. V lost 11 bases to trimming and J lost 5 bases; unmatched junction nucleotides: 15. The CDR3 extends over 15 amino acids. Germline V CDR1 and CDR2: KGHSH, LQKENI. The CDR3: CAGRAGQGEDTEAFF. CDR3 coding DNA: TGTGCCGGGCGGGCGGGACAGGGAGAGGATACTGAAGCTTTCTTT.

The chain joins TRBV10-3 to TRBJ2-7, with D tentatively TRBD2 (6 bases). Trimming pared 4 bases from V and 3 bases from J, leaving 7 bases between. The CDR3 has 12 residues. Germline assignment: CDR1 ENHRY and CDR2 SYGVKD. The CDR3, as DNA: TGTGCCATCAGTGGGGGAGGCTACGAGCAGTACTTC. It codes for CAISGGGYEQYF.

The chain recombines TRBV27 with TRBJ2-5, with no clear D. The CDR3 totals 11 residues. The germline V gene encodes CDR1 MNHEY and CDR2 SMNVEV (reference sequence). Deletions cut 2 bases from V and 6 bases from J, with 4 bases between. The DNA for the CDR3 is TGTGCCAGCAGTTTAGGAAAGACCCAGTACTTC. It translates to CASSLGKTQYF.

V and J are TRBV7-9 and TRBJ1-1, with D possibly being TRBD1 (6 bases). The germline V and J ends were trimmed by 5 bases and 2 bases, with 15 bases remaining between them. Germline values: CDR1 SEHNR, CDR2 FQNEAQ (reference sequence). The CDR3 contains 15 residues. This CDR3 reads CASSARTVINTEAFF. For the CDR3, the DNA is TGTGCCAGCAGCGCAAGGACAGTCATTAACACTGAAGCTTTCTTT.

V and J are TRBV3-1 (or the pseudogene TRBV3-2) and TRBJ2-7; D not resolved. Germline V gives CDR1 LGHDT, CDR2 YNNKEL (reference sequence). The V end lost 6 bases, the J end lost 6 bases, and 9 bases lay between the germline ends. The CDR3 has 11 residues. The CDR3 spells CASRDSREQYF. In DNA form, the CDR3 reads TGTGCCAGCAGAGACTCGCGCGAGCAGTACTTC.

The genes are TRBV5-1 and TRBJ1-4; no reliable D call. The germline V and J ends were trimmed by 1 base and 4 bases, with 11 bases remaining between them. CDR1 SGHRS and CDR2 YFSETQ come from the germline V gene. This CDR3 has 15 amino acids. The CDR3 DNA reads as TGCGCCAGCAGCTTGTTGCCGGGATATAATGAAAAACTGTTTTTT. Translation: CASSLLPGYNEKLFF.

This chain connects TRBV18 to TRBJ1-5; D is uncertain. Germline V CDR1 and CDR2: KGHSH, LQKENI. CDR3 length: 13 amino acids. Trimming stripped 3 bases from V and 7 bases from J, with 10 bases between. The CDR3 is CASSPAEGQPQHF. CDR3 bases: TGTGCCAGCTCACCCGCGGAGGGCCAGCCCCAGCATTTT.

V and J are TRBV29-1 and TRBJ1-4; D uncertain. Deletions cut 6 bases from V and 6 bases from J, with 14 bases between. There are 13 residues in the CDR3. Germline V gene sequence: CDR1 SQVTM, CDR2 ANQGSEA. The CDR3 sequence is CSVESQGDEKLFF. The CDR3 nucleotides are TGCAGCGTAGAAAGTCAAGGAGATGAAAAACTGTTTTTT.

The chain combines TRBV24-1 with TRBJ1-2, with no clear D. Deletions cut 5 bases from V and 2 bases from J, with 8 bases between. The CDR3 consists of 13 residues. Germline V gene sequence: CDR1 KGHDR, CDR2 SFDVKD. As DNA, the CDR3 is TGTGCCACCAGTGCCGGATTGAACTATGGCTACACCTTC. Translating gives CATSAGLNYGYTF.